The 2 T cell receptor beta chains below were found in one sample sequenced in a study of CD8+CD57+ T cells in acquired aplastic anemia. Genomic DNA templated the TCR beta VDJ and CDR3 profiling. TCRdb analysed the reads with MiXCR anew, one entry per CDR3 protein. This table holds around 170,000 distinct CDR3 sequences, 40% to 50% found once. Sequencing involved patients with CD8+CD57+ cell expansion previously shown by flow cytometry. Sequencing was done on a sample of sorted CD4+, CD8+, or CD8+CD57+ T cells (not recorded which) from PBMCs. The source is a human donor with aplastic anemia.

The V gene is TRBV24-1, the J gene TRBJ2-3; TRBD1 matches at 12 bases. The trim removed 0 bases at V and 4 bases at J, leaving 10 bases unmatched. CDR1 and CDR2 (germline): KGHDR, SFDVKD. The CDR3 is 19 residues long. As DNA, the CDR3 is TGTGCCACCAGTGATTTGCTTACGTTGGGACAGGGGGCAGCAGATACGCAGTATTTT. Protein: CATSDLLTLGQGAADTQYF.

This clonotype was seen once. For the CDR3, the DNA is TGTGCCAGCAGTGAAAGCGGACAGGGTCGCTCCTACGAGCAGTACTTC. Its translation is CASSESGQGRSYEQYF. This chain uses TRBV25-1 with TRBJ2-7, with TRBD1 matching over 8 bases. This CDR3 has 16 amino acids. Germline lookup yields CDR1 MGHDK and CDR2 SYGVNS. J was trimmed by 0 bases and V by 2 bases; bases with no gene match: 6.